The 17 T cell receptor beta chains given below trace back to one sample, sequenced in a study of blood T cell repertoires in COVID-19. Repertoires were generated with immunoSEQ multiplex PCR, while TCRdb's copy carries only in-frame clones and drops some. The table records about 170,000 clones, approximately 91% of them present only once. The sequenced sample was peripheral blood. These TCRs come from a man younger than 30 with COVID-19, enrolled during active disease.

In its sample, this clone was seen a few times. This chain joins TRBV6-2 or TRBV6-3 and TRBJ1-1; no definite D call. Germline V gene data show CDR1 as MNHEY and CDR2 as SVGEGT. The ends were cut back, 2 bases at V and 2 bases at J, with 9 bases in the middle. CDR3 size: 14 residues. CDR3: CASSYTGKNTEAFF. The CDR3 bases are TGTGCCAGCAGTTACACGGGGAAAAACACTGAAGCTTTCTTT.

V usage is TRBV6-5 and J usage is TRBJ1-6, with a weak D call TRBD1 (5 bases). The CDR3 totals 14 residues. V was trimmed by 4 bases and J by 9 bases, leaving 13 bases between them. Germline assignment: CDR1 MNHEY and CDR2 SVGAGI. The CDR3 DNA follows: TGTGCCAGCAGTTCACGGGACTCCTTTTCACCCCTCCACTTT. Its translation: CASSSRDSFSPLHF.

The chain couples TRBV6-2 or TRBV6-3 to TRBJ1-3, with D hard to call. Germline-derived CDR1 and CDR2 are MNHEY and SVGEGT. Trimming removed 2 bases at V and 0 bases at J, with 8 bases between. The CDR3 totals 15 residues. The CDR3 nucleotides read TGTGCCAGCAGTTACGGACGGGGCTCTGGAAACACCATATATTTT. Protein: CASSYGRGSGNTIYF.

The chain carries TRBV2 and TRBJ2-2; the match to TRBD2 covers 10 bases. Trimming cost V 3 bases and J 5 bases; bases outside gene matches: 3. The CDR3 has 15 amino acids. Germline loops: CDR1 SNHLY, CDR2 FYNNEI. The CDR3 nucleotides read TGTGCCAGCAGTGACACTAGCGGGGCAACCGGGGAGCTGTTTTTT. Its translation: CASSDTSGATGELFF.

The rearrangement joins TRBV11-2 to TRBJ2-7, with 10 bases identical to TRBD2. CDR3 length: 16 amino acids. V shed 1 base, J shed 1 base, and the junction held 4 bases outside the gene matches. The V gene's germline CDR1 is SGHAT and CDR2 FQNNGV. The CDR3 protein is CASSLVSGRFSYEQYF. CDR3 coding DNA: TGTGCCAGCAGCTTAGTTAGCGGGAGGTTTTCCTACGAGCAGTACTTC.

The chain couples TRBV4-2 to TRBJ2-1; 8 bases match TRBD2. The J segment lost 3 bases and the V segment lost 1 base, leaving 5 bases of the junction unmatched. CDR1 is LGHNA, CDR2 YNFKEQ, per germline. This CDR3 contains 16 residues. The CDR3 here is CASSQAGGLVYNEQFF. CDR3 DNA: TGTGCCAGCAGCCAAGCGGGAGGGCTAGTCTACAATGAGCAGTTCTTC.

The rearrangement links TRBV5-1 to TRBJ2-7; 10 bases line up with TRBD2. CDR3 size: 15 residues. The germline V gene has CDR1 SGHRS and CDR2 YFSETQ. Trimming took 0 bases from V and 6 from J; bases not matched to a gene: 6. CDR3 amino acids: CASSLVSSGSGEQYF. In DNA, the CDR3 is TGCGCCAGCAGCTTGGTTTCTAGCGGGAGCGGCGAGCAGTACTTC.

The gene calls are TRBV14 and TRBJ2-7, with D unclear. V was trimmed by 0 bases and J by 4 bases, leaving 4 bases between them. Germline-derived CDR1 and CDR2 are SGHDN and FVKESK. This CDR3 region has 12 residues. CDR3 bases: TGTGCCAGCAGCCAAGATAGATACGAGCAGTACTTC. Translating it yields CASSQDRYEQYF.

This rearrangement joins TRBV19 to TRBJ2-3, with 8 bases fitting TRBD2. Losses at the gene ends were 10 bases for V and 4 bases for J; bases not matched to a gene: 4. CDR3 length equals 12 residues. Germline V CDR1 and CDR2: LNHDA, SQIVND (reference sequence). For the CDR3, the DNA is TGTGCCACCGGGGGGGCTGCAGATACGCAGTATTTT. Amino acid sequence: CATGGAADTQYF.

The chain recombines TRBV5-1 with TRBJ2-1; the match to TRBD1 covers 11 bases. The V segment lost 0 bases and the J segment 6 bases; nucleotides outside the gene matches: 5. The CDR3 covers 16 residues. Looked up from germline, CDR1 is SGHRS and CDR2 is YFSETQ. In DNA, the CDR3 is TGCGCCAGCAGCTTGGTCTCCGGGACAGGGGGCAATGAGCAGTTCTTC. Translation: CASSLVSGTGGNEQFF.

The chain has TRBV6-4 and TRBJ2-3; 8 bases map to TRBD2. Germline V gives CDR1 MRHNA, CDR2 SNTAGT. Germline trimming cut 4 bases from V and 1 base from J; bases unmatched to any gene: 1. CDR3 size: 14 residues. The CDR3 loop is CASSGGRRTDTQYF. Here the CDR3 DNA reads TGTGCCAGCAGTGGCGGGAGGCGCACAGATACGCAGTATTTT.

The gene calls are TRBV27 and TRBJ2-1; D gene ambiguous. The CDR3 extends over 14 amino acids. The V end lost 3 bases, the J end lost 0 bases, and 6 bases lay between the germline ends. In germline, CDR1 is MNHEY, CDR2 SMNVEV (reference sequence). DNA of the CDR3: TGTGCCAGCAGTTTTATAATCTCCTACAATGAGCAGTTCTTC. Its protein product is CASSFIISYNEQFF.

The chain links TRBV5-1 to TRBJ2-1; 7 bases line up with TRBD1. The CDR3 is 15 residues long. J lost 6 bases, V lost 2 bases, and 8 bases had no gene match. CDR1 is SGHRS, CDR2 YFSETQ, per germline. CDR3 coding DNA: TGCGCCAGCAGCTTTAATCCGGGACAGCGCAATGAGCAGTTCTTC. It specifies CASSFNPGQRNEQFF.

This chain joins TRBV19 and TRBJ1-5; D possibly corresponds to TRBD1 (5 bases). Trimming stripped 6 bases from V and 7 bases from J, with 13 bases between. In germline, CDR1 is LNHDA, CDR2 SQIVND (reference sequence). The length of the CDR3 is 13 residues. This CDR3 reads CASRDQGAQPQHF. Here the CDR3 DNA reads TGTGCCAGTAGGGATCAGGGTGCACAGCCCCAGCATTTT.

The chain links TRBV7-2 to TRBJ2-7; 9 bases align to TRBD1. J lost 4 bases, V lost 6 bases, and 1 base had no gene match. CDR3 length equals 12 residues. Germline CDR1 reads SGHTA; CDR2 reads FQGNSA. The CDR3 bases are TGTGCCAGCAGAGACAGGGGGTACGAGCAGTACTTC. Translation: CASRDRGYEQYF. Together with reference TRBV7-2 and TRBJ2-7, the CDR3 gives the full variable domain: GAGVSQSPSNKVTEKGKDVELRCDPISGHTALYWYRQSLGQGLEFLIYFQGNSAPDKSGLPSDRFSAERTGGSVSTLTIQRTQQEDSAVYLCASRDRGYEQYFGPGTRLTVT.

This clone is a singleton in its sample. This chain uses TRBV6-5 with TRBJ2-7; a possible D gene is TRBD1 (5 bases). The CDR3 is made up of 14 amino acids. V gave up 0 bases and J gave up 4 bases, with 10 bases separating them. From germline, CDR1 is MNHEY and CDR2 SVGAGI. The CDR3 DNA is TGTGCCAGCAGTTACTCGGAACAGGTTTACGAGCAGTACTTC. Protein: CASSYSEQVYEQYF.

This chain uses TRBV4-3 with TRBJ2-3; D gene ambiguous. This CDR3 comprises 15 residues. Trimming removed 1 base at V and 0 bases at J, with 8 bases between. CDR1 is LGHNA and CDR2 is YSLEER in the germline V gene. The CDR3 here is CASSQVSGSTDTQYF. The CDR3 DNA is TGCGCCAGCAGCCAAGTGTCAGGCAGCACAGATACGCAGTATTTT.